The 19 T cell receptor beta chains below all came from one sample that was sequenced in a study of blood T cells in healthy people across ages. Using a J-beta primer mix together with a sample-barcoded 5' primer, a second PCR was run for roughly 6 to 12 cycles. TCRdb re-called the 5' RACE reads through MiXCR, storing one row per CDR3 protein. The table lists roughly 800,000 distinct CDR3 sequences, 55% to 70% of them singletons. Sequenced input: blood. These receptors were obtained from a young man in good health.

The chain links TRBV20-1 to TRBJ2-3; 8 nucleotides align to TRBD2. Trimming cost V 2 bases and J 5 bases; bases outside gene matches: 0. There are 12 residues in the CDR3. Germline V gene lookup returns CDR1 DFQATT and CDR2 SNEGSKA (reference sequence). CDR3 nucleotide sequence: TGCAGTGCTAGAAGCGGGAGAGATACGCAGTATTTT. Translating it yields CSARSGRDTQYF.

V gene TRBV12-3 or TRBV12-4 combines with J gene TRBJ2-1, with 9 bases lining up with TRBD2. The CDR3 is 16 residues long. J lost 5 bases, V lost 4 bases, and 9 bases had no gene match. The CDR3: CASSSYLAGMDNEQFF. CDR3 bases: TGTGCCAGCAGTTCCTACCTAGCGGGGATGGACAATGAGCAGTTCTTC.

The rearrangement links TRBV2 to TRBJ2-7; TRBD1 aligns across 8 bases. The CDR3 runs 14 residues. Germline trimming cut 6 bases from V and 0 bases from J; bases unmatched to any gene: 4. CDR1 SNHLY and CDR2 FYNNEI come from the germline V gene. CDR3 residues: CASSEQGGSYEQYF. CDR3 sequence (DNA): TGTGCCAGCAGCGAACAGGGGGGCTCCTACGAGCAGTACTTC.

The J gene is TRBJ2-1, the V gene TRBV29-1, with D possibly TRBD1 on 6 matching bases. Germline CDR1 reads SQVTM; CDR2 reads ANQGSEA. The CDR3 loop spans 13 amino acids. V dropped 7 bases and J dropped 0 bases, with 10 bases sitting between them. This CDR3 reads CSGLGGSYNEQFF. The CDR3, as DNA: TGCAGCGGCTTAGGGGGCTCCTACAATGAGCAGTTCTTC.

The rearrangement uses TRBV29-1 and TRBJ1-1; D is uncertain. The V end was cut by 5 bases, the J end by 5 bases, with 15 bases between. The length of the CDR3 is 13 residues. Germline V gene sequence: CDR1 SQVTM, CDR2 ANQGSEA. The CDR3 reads CSVTGWEATEAFF. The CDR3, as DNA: TGCAGCGTTACGGGTTGGGAGGCGACTGAAGCTTTCTTT. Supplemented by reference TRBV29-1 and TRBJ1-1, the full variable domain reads SAVISQKPSRDICQRGTSLTIQCQVDSQVTMMFWYRQQPGQSLTLIATANQGSEATYESGFVIDKFPISRPNLTFSTLTVSNMSPEDSSIYLCSVTGWEATEAFFGQGTRLTVV.

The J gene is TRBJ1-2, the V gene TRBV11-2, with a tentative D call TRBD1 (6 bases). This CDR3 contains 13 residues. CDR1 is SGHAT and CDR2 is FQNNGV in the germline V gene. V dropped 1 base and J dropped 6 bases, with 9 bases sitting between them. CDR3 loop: CASSLGQAHGYTF. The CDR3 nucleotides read TGTGCCAGCAGCTTAGGACAGGCCCATGGCTACACCTTC.

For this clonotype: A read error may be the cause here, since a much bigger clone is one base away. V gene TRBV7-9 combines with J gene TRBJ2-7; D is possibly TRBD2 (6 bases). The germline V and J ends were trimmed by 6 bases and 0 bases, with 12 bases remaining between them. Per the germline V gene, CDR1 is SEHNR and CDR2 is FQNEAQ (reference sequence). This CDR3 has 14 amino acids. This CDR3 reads CASRAGVSSYEQYF. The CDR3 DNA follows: TGTGCCAGCAGAGCGGGCGTGAGCTCCTACGAGCAGTACTTC.

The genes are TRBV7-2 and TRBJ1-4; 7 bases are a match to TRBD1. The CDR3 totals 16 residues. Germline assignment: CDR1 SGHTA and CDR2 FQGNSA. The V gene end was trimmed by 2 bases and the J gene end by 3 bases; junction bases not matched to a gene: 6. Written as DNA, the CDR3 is TGTGCCAGCAGCTTAACAGGGGTCCTACCTAATGAAAAACTGTTTTTT. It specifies CASSLTGVLPNEKLFF.

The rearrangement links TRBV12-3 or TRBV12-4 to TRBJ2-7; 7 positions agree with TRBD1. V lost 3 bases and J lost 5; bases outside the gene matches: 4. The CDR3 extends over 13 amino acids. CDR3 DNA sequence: TGTGCCAGCAGTTTCTACAGGGGCAACGAGCAGTACTTC. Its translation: CASSFYRGNEQYF.

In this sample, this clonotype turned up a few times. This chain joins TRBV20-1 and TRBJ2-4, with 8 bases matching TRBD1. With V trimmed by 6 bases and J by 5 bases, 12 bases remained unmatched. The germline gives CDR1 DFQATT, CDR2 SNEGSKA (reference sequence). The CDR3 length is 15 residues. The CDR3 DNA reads TGCAGTGCCTCTAGTAGGACAGGGACACAAAACATTCAGTACTTC. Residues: CSASSRTGTQNIQYF.

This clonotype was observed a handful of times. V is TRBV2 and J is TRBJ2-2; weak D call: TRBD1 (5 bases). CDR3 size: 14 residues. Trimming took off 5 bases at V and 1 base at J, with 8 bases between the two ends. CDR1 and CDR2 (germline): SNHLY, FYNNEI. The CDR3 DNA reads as TGTGCCAGCAGTCGGCAGGGGAACACCGGGGAGCTGTTTTTT. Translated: CASSRQGNTGELFF.

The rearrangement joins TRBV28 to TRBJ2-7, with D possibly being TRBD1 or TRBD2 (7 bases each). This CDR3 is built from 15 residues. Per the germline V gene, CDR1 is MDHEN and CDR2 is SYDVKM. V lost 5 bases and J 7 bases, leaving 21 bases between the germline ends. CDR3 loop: CASSPTGRGGREQYF. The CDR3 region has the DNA TGTGCCAGCAGTCCCACCGGCAGGGGGGGTAGAGAGCAGTACTTC.

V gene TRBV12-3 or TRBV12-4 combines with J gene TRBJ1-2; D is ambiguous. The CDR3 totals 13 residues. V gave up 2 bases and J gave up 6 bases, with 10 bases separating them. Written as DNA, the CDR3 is TGTGCCAGCAGTTTATGGGTCGGGGATGGCTACACCTTC. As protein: CASSLWVGDGYTF.

DNA for the CDR3: TGTGCCAGCAGCCAGCTTGCGGGTAGTCGGGCAACCTACAATGAGCAGTTCTTC. Translating gives CASSQLAGSRATYNEQFF. The chain employs TRBV5-8 and TRBJ2-1; D is perhaps TRBD2 (5 bases). With 4 bases removed from V and 2 bases from J, the gap between germline ends came to 22 bases. The CDR3 sequence is 18 residues long. The V gene's germline CDR1 is SGHTS and CDR2 YDEGEE.

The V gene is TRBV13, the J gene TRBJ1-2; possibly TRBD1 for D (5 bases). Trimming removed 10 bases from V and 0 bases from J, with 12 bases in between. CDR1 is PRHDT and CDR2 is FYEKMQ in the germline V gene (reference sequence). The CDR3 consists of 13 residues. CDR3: CATTGDANYGYTF. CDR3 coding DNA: TGTGCCACCACCGGGGACGCTAACTATGGCTACACCTTC.

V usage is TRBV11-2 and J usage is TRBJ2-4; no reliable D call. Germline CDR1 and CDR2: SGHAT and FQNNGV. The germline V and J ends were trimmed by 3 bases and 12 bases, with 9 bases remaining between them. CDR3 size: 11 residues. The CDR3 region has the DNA TGTGCCAGCAGCTTCCTCGACAATCAGTACTTC. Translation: CASSFLDNQYF.

CDR3 loop: CASSSSGQGAFTDTQYF. In nucleotides, the CDR3 is TGTGCCAGCAGTTCATCGGGACAGGGGGCTTTCACAGATACGCAGTATTTT. The chain combines TRBV12-3 or TRBV12-4 with TRBJ2-3, with 12 bases fitting TRBD1. The CDR3 loop spans 17 amino acids. Trimming cost V 4 bases and J 2 bases; bases outside gene matches: 7.

The DNA of the CDR3 is TGTGCCAGCAGCGGTAGCGGGGGGGCTGAGACCCAGTACTTC. It codes for CASSGSGGAETQYF. The chain employs TRBV7-2 and TRBJ2-5, with TRBD2 matching over 11 bases. The germline V gene encodes CDR1 SGHTA and CDR2 FQGNSA. CDR3 length: 14 amino acids. V lost 5 bases, J lost 5 bases, and 4 bases stayed unmatched.

Here the CDR3 DNA reads TGCAGTGCTAGATTTGCAGATACGCAGTATTTT. Protein sequence: CSARFADTQYF. The chain carries TRBV20-1 and TRBJ2-3; unclear D gene. There are 11 residues in the CDR3. The V end lost 2 bases, the J end lost 4 bases, and 4 bases lay between the germline ends. CDR1 is DFQATT, CDR2 SNEGSKA, per germline (reference sequence).